A selection of T cell receptor beta chains follows, all from one sample in a study of OX40 agonist ivuxolimab in advanced cancers. Using immunoSEQ multiplex PCR, the repertoire was profiled, and TCRdb retains in-frame clones only, with some absent. The table lists more than 65,000 clones, about three quarters of them singletons, with about 5% in the top ten. Sequencing used CD4+ or CD8+ T cells sorted from blood, obtained in a trial of the OX40 agonist ivuxolimab. The receptors come from an adult with an advanced solid tumor such as melanoma, head and neck, liver or kidney cancer. Each CDR3 is given with its conserved first and last residue. A D gene is named only where the DNA matches it firmly. Some rows mark clone size as missing; the rest say once, few, many or name a class of expanded clone.

-	TRBV4-2	-	TRBJ2-3	TGTGCCAGCAGCCAAGATCACGGGGCTACCTCGGGAGATACGCAGTATTTT	CASSQDHGATSGDTQYF
-	TRBV19	-	TRBJ1-2	TGTGCCAGTACCCGCCCATGGACAGTCAATCACTATGGCTACACCTTC	CASTRPWTVNHYGYTF
-	TRBV7-2	-	TRBJ1-3	TGTGCCAGCAGCTTTAGTAGGAGGAGCTCTGGAAACACCATATATTTT	CASSFSRRSSGNTIYF
few	TRBV29-1	-	TRBJ2-2	TGCAGCGTCTCGACAGGATTAGCCTCGAACACCGGGGAGCTGTTTTTT	CSVSTGLASNTGELFF
once	TRBV6-5	-	TRBJ2-2	TGTGCCAGCAGCAGAGACTATTACACCGGGGAGCTGTTTTTT	CASSRDYYTGELFF
-	TRBV4-2	-	TRBJ1-5	TGTGCCAGCAGCCAAGATCTTCCTAGTTCAGTCCGCAATCAGCCCCAGCATTTT	CASSQDLPSSVRNQPQHF
-	TRBV28	-	TRBJ2-5	TGTGCCAGCAGCTATCCGGGAATCCAAGAGACCCAGTACTTC	CASSYPGIQETQYF
-	TRBV11-2	-	TRBJ2-3	-	CASSFPTSGQAADTQYF
-	TRBV2	-	TRBJ1-1	TGTGCCAGCAGTGAAGAAGTACGGGAGAGTTTT	CASSEEVRESF
-	TRBV29-1	-	TRBJ2-7	TGCAGCGTTGAACGTCCTTCTATAAGTCAGCCAGGGGCCTACGAGCAGTACTTC	CSVERPSISQPGAYEQYF
-	TRBV5-1	TRBD2	TRBJ2-5	TGCGCCAGCATTCCCCCGGGACTAGCGGGATCTCAAGAGACCCAGTACTTC	CASIPPGLAGSQETQYF
-	TRBV5-1	TRBD2	TRBJ2-7	TGCGCCAGCAGCAAGACTAGCGGTAACTACGAGCAGTACTTC	CASSKTSGNYEQYF
few	TRBV7-2	-	TRBJ1-4	TGTGCCAGCAGCCGTTATCGATCTGAAAAACTGTTTTTT	CASSRYRSEKLFF
-	TRBV4-3	-	TRBJ2-5	TGCGCCAGCAGCCAAGACCTCCTACCGGGTGGTCCTGGTTGGGGGACCCAGTACTTC	CASSQDLLPGGPGWGTQYF
-	TRBV11-3	-	TRBJ1-2	TGTGCCAGCAGCTTAGAAGCAGGGGACTATGGCTACACCTTC	CASSLEAGDYGYTF
-	TRBV14	TRBD2	TRBJ2-3	TGTGCCAGCAGCCAAGCTCGACTAGCGGGAGGGAGCACAGATACGCAGTATTTT	CASSQARLAGGSTDTQYF
few	TRBV6-1	-	TRBJ1-1	TGTGCCAGCAGTTTGCTGGGTTTGAACACTGAAGCTTTCTTT	CASSLLGLNTEAFF
-	TRBV19	-	TRBJ1-2	TGTGCCAGTACGGAGGGAGTTGGCTACACCTTC	CASTEGVGYTF
-	TRBV6-1	-	TRBJ2-1	TGTGCCAGCAAACTGGAGGGGGCGATTTCTACTGAGCAGTTCTTC	CASKLEGAISTEQFF
-	TRBV7-6	TRBD2	TRBJ2-1	TGTGCCAGCAGCTTACGTGGACTAGCGGGGGGCCGTGAGCAGTTCTTC	CASSLRGLAGGREQFF
-	TRBV5-4	-	TRBJ2-7	TGTGCCAGCAGCTTAGAACAGAACTACGAGCAGTACTTC	CASSLEQNYEQYF
few	TRBV7-2	TRBD2	TRBJ2-1	TGTGCCAGCAGTCCACTAGCGGGAGTCAATGAGCAGTTCTTC	CASSPLAGVNEQFF
-	TRBV6-4	-	TRBJ1-2	TGTGCCAGCAGTGCCCCAGGGACTTCTAACTATGGCTACACCTTC	CASSAPGTSNYGYTF
-	TRBV6-5	TRBD2	TRBJ2-7	TGTGCCAGCAGTTACTCGAGCGGGGCCCTTGGCGAGCAGTACTTC	CASSYSSGALGEQYF
few	TRBV7-9	TRBD1	TRBJ2-7	TGTGCCAGCAGCTTAACAGGGGTGACCTACGAGCAGTACTTC	CASSLTGVTYEQYF
once	TRBV5-4	-	TRBJ2-3	TGTGCCAGCAGCCCGGAGGGGCAGGGAACAGATACGCAGTATTTT	CASSPEGQGTDTQYF
-	TRBV6-7	-	TRBJ2-1	TGTGCCAGAGGGCCTGGACAGTATGAGGCCAATGAGCAGTTCTTC	CARGPGQYEANEQFF
-	TRBV7-9	-	TRBJ1-2	TGTGCCAGCAGTCGGGGGACGGTACACTATGGCTACACCTTC	CASSRGTVHYGYTF
-	TRBV5-5	-	TRBJ1-2	TGTGCCAGCGCTCGTCATGTCTCGCGAACCTATGGCTACACCTTC	CASARHVSRTYGYTF
-	TRBV18	-	TRBJ1-3	TGTGCCAGCTCACCGCAACGTTTGGAAAATGGAAACACCATATATTTT	CASSPQRLENGNTIYF
-	TRBV5-1	-	TRBJ1-4	TGCGCCAGCAGCCTGGGGGATACAGGGCCAACTAATGAAAAACTGTTTTTT	CASSLGDTGPTNEKLFF
-	TRBV7-8	TRBD2	TRBJ2-2	TGTGCCAGCTTACGACTAGCGGGGACCGGGGAGCTGTTTTTT	CASLRLAGTGELFF
-	TRBV7-2	-	TRBJ2-6	TGTGCCAGCAGCCTCTACGGGGCCGGGGCCAACGTCCTGACTTTC	CASSLYGAGANVLTF
-	TRBV11-3	-	TRBJ2-3	TGTGCCAGCAGCTTAGAAGGGGCCAGGCCAGATACGCAGTATTTT	CASSLEGARPDTQYF
-	TRBV5-4	TRBD1	TRBJ1-1	TGTGCCAGCAGCGAATCCGGGACAGGGGTAAACACTGAAGCTTTCTTT	CASSESGTGVNTEAFF
-	TRBV7-2	TRBD2	TRBJ2-7	TGTGCCAGCAGCTTAGGGGGGGGACCCCCCCGCGAGCAGTACTTC	CASSLGGGPPREQYF
medium-sized	TRBV15	TRBD2	TRBJ2-3	TGTGCCACCAGCAGAGATAGCGGGGGCGCAGATACGCAGTATTTT	CATSRDSGGADTQYF
-	TRBV5-1	-	TRBJ2-3	TGCGCCAGCAGCGTAGGACAGACTAGCACAGATACGCAGTATTTT	CASSVGQTSTDTQYF
-	TRBV4-1	-	TRBJ2-6	TGCGCCAGCAGCCAAGTCCCAGGCACTGAATCTGGGGCCAACGTCCTGACTTTC	CASSQVPGTESGANVLTF
-	TRBV4-2	TRBD1	TRBJ2-7	TGTGCCAGCAGCCAAGATACAGGGGGCTATTGGGAGCAGTACTTC	CASSQDTGGYWEQYF
-	TRBV6-5	TRBD2	TRBJ2-2	TGTGCCAGCAGTTACTCAGCGGGAGGGGACACCGGGGAGCTGTTTTTT	CASSYSAGGDTGELFF
-	TRBV2	TRBD2	TRBJ2-3	TGTGCCAGCAGTTATTATAGCGGGGAAGATACGCAGTATTTT	CASSYYSGEDTQYF
-	TRBV30	-	TRBJ2-1	TGTGCCTGGGGCGGGAACCCCTACAATGAGCAGTTCTTC	CAWGGNPYNEQFF
-	TRBV27	-	TRBJ1-1	TGTGCCAGCAGTTTAAGGCCGGAGTTGAACACTGAAGCTTTCTTT	CASSLRPELNTEAFF
-	TRBV7-2	TRBD1	TRBJ2-7	TGTGCCAGCGGCGACAGGGACCTAACCTACGAGCAGTACTTC	CASGDRDLTYEQYF
-	TRBV6-1	-	TRBJ1-1	TGTGCCAGCAGTGAAACTAGGGAAGGGACTGAAGCTTTCTTT	CASSETREGTEAFF
-	TRBV2	-	TRBJ1-6	TGTGCCAGCAGCTGGACTCTTGGGAATAATTCACCCCTCCACTTT	CASSWTLGNNSPLHF
-	TRBV19	-	TRBJ1-1	TGTGCCAGTCATGGTATGAACACTGAAGCTTTCTTT	CASHGMNTEAFF
-	TRBV5-1	TRBD2	TRBJ2-3	TGCGCCAGCAGTAGCGGGACGGGGGCGGATACGCAGTATTTT	CASSSGTGADTQYF
few	TRBV18	-	TRBJ2-3	TGTGCCAGCTCAACTTCCCTCACAGATACGCAGTATTTT	CASSTSLTDTQYF
-	TRBV7-8	-	TRBJ1-1	TGTGCCAGCAGCTTTGACAGCTCCTACACTGAAGCTTTCTTT	CASSFDSSYTEAFF
-	TRBV6-6	-	TRBJ2-7	TGTGCCAGCAGACGGACCTTAGTTTCCTACGAGCAGTACTTC	CASRRTLVSYEQYF
-	TRBV7-3	TRBD2	TRBJ2-3	TGTGCCAGCAGCGCTGCTAGCGGGGGGGAAAATACGCAGTATTTT	CASSAASGGENTQYF
-	TRBV4-1	TRBD1	TRBJ1-2	TGCGCCAGCAGCCCACACAGGGGGGTTTCTAACTATGGCTACACCTTC	CASSPHRGVSNYGYTF
-	TRBV2	-	TRBJ1-4	TGTGCCAGCAGTGACGCGACAGAGGCAACTAATGAAAAACTGTTTTTT	CASSDATEATNEKLFF
once	TRBV5-4	TRBD2	TRBJ2-1	TGTGCCAGCAGCTCGCCCCTAGCGGGGATTTCCAATGAGCAGTTCTTC	CASSSPLAGISNEQFF
-	TRBV4-3	TRBD2	TRBJ2-1	TGCGCCAGCAGCCAAGATCCCCTCGCGGGAGGCCTCTCCTACAATGAGCAGTTCTTC	CASSQDPLAGGLSYNEQFF
few	TRBV5-4	TRBD1	TRBJ2-7	TGTGCCAGCAGCGCCGGACAGGGGATCGAGCAGTACTTC	CASSAGQGIEQYF
-	TRBV19	-	TRBJ2-3	TGTGCCAGTAGTATAGATCGGGTTTCCACAGATACGCAGTATTTT	CASSIDRVSTDTQYF
-	TRBV6-1	TRBD1	TRBJ2-7	TGTGCCAGCAGTGCCTGGACAGGGCTAAGGGAGCAGTACTTC	CASSAWTGLREQYF